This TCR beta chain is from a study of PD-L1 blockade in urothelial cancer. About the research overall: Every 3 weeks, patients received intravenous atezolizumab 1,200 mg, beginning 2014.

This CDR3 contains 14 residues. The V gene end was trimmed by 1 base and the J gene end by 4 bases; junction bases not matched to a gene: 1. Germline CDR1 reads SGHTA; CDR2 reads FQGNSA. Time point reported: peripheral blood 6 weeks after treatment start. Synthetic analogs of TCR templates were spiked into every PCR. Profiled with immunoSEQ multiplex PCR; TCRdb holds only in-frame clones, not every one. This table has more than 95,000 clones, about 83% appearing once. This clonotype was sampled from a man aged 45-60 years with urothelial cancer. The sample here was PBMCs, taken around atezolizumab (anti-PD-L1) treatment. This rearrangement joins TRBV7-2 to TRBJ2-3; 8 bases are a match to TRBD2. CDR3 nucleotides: TGTGCCAGCAGCTTAGGCGGGAGGTCAGATACGCAGTATTTT. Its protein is CASSLGGRSDTQYF.